The 9 T cell receptor beta chains reported below all come from one sample, sequenced in a study of identical twins. TCRdb independently ran MiXCR on the 5' RACE reads; one entry per CDR3 protein. The data show 500,000 or so distinct CDR3 sequences, with over 12% seen just once and around 0.48% held by the top ten. The same specimen was also included in a second study, on yellow fever vaccine responses in identical twins.

The sample was CD4+ T cells sorted from blood. The origin of the receptors is a woman under 30 in good health.

This chain connects TRBV20-1 to TRBJ2-4; a weak D match, TRBD2 (6 bases). Germline loops: CDR1 DFQATT, CDR2 SNEGSKA (reference sequence). CDR3 length equals 15 residues. With 6 bases removed from V and 2 bases from J, the gap between germline ends came to 17 bases. This CDR3 is CSATGALGTKNIQYF. CDR3 coding DNA: TGCAGTGCAACGGGAGCACTGGGAACCAAAAACATTCAGTACTTC.

This clonotype was detected only a few times. CDR3 sequence: CSARDPGTAKNIQYF. In nucleotides, the CDR3 is TGCAGTGCTAGAGATCCGGGCACCGCCAAAAACATTCAGTACTTC. The V gene is TRBV20-1, the J gene TRBJ2-4; D is unclear. The CDR3 loop spans 15 amino acids. Trimming stripped 0 bases from V and 1 base from J, with 10 bases between. The germline V gene encodes CDR1 DFQATT and CDR2 SNEGSKA (reference sequence).

This clonotype was detected a few times. V usage is TRBV20-1 and J usage is TRBJ2-6, with D perhaps being TRBD1 or TRBD2 (5 bases each). Trimming took off 1 base at V and 0 bases at J, with 16 bases between the two ends. This CDR3 has 18 residues. Germline V lookup: CDR1 DFQATT, CDR2 SNEGSKA (reference sequence). The CDR3 DNA is TGCAGTGCTAGAGCCCCGGGACGGAAGATCTCTGGGGCCAACGTCCTGACTTTC. Translating it yields CSARAPGRKISGANVLTF.

The chain carries TRBV9 and TRBJ2-1; maybe TRBD2 (5 bases). Germline V gene data show CDR1 as SGDLS and CDR2 as YYNGEE. The CDR3 contains 16 residues. Trimming removed 0 bases at V and 0 bases at J, with 10 bases between. CDR3 DNA: TGTGCCAGCAGCGTAGCGGGATCTAGCTCCTACAATGAGCAGTTCTTC. It translates to CASSVAGSSSYNEQFF.

This clonotype showed up just a few times. CDR3 region: CASSLGGGRNTGELFF. The CDR3 DNA is TGTGCCAGCAGCCTAGGGGGGGGAAGGAACACCGGGGAGCTGTTTTTT. The chain has TRBV3-1 and TRBJ2-2, with a tentative D call TRBD2 (7 bases). CDR1 and CDR2 from the germline V gene are LGHDT and YNNKEL (reference sequence). The ends were cut back, 4 bases at V and 1 base at J, with 13 bases in the middle. This CDR3 is built from 16 residues.

In its sample, this clonotype was seen a few times. This chain uses TRBV11-2 with TRBJ2-1; D may be TRBD1 or TRBD2 (5 bases each). Germline CDR1 reads SGHAT; CDR2 reads FQNNGV. Trimming cost V 0 bases and J 7 bases, with 13 bases left between them. This CDR3 is built from 15 residues. This chain's CDR3 is CASSLDGGRENEQFF. The CDR3 coding sequence is TGTGCCAGCAGCTTAGATGGGGGAAGAGAGAATGAGCAGTTCTTC.

This clonotype was found a few times. The gene calls are TRBV6-1 and TRBJ1-2; D gene uncertain. CDR3 length: 15 residues. V lost 6 bases and J lost 7, with 21 bases in between. CDR1 and CDR2 (germline): MNHNS, SASEGT. The CDR3 sequence is CASSSGGPGPSGYTF. The CDR3 DNA is TGTGCCAGCAGCTCCGGAGGCCCAGGCCCCAGTGGCTACACCTTC.

The V and J genes are TRBV10-2 and TRBJ2-3, with 13 nucleotides matching TRBD2. CDR3 length: 16 residues. Germline V gives CDR1 WSHSY, CDR2 SAAADI. The ends lost 4 bases at V and 3 bases at J; junction bases unmatched: 4. CDR3 bases: TGCGCCAGCAGTGCAACTAGCGGGAGGGGGACAGATACGCAGTATTTT. It yields the protein CASSATSGRGTDTQYF.

This chain links TRBV10-3 with TRBJ1-6; TRBD1 aligns across 9 bases. Per the germline V gene, CDR1 is ENHRY and CDR2 is SYGVKD. Unmatched junction bases numbered 4, after V lost 6 bases and J lost 7 bases. This CDR3 comprises 14 residues. CDR3 amino acids: CAIRGGQGNSPLHF. CDR3 in DNA: TGTGCCATCAGGGGTGGACAGGGGAATTCACCCCTCCACTTT.